This T cell receptor (beta chain) was recorded in a study of T cells in Graves' hyperthyroidism and ophthalmopathy. Study outcomes and limitations: Ophthalmopathy was separated from stable hyperthyroidism by a 13 V-J model.

Aged 18 to 65, the patients had hyperthyroidism that was newly diagnosed and had lasted under 2 months. The source material, RNA transcripts, was used to amplify TCR beta CDR3 regions. The HTBI primer set drove a first-round RT-PCR of the TCR CDR3. Each CDR3 protein gets one entry after TCRdb re-called the multiplex PCR reads with MiXCR. Of 300,000 to 450,000 distinct CDR3 sequences listed, roughly 14% are singletons. With 5 bases removed from V and 4 bases from J, the gap between germline ends came to 14 bases. Germline V gene data show CDR1 as SEHNR and CDR2 as FQNEAQ (reference sequence). There are 14 residues in the CDR3. This clonotype has only a few counts. What it binds is unknown.

This receptor was obtained from a woman younger than 30 with Graves' hyperthyroidism that later progressed to Graves' ophthalmopathy. This chain links TRBV7-9 with TRBJ1-2, with D perhaps matching TRBD1 (5 bases). The sequenced sample consisted of blood. The CDR3 DNA follows: TGTGCCAGCAGCCACCCGGGGGTCGGCTATGGCTACACCTTC. This sequence encodes CASSHPGVGYGYTF.